This T cell receptor (beta chain) was captured in a study of T cell repertoires in cytomegalovirus infection. Study summary: Shared public TCR beta signatures pointed to both CMV infection and a matching HLA type.

In its sample, this clonotype was seen a few times. The antigen is undetermined. Trimming cost V 3 bases and J 15 bases; bases outside gene matches: 15. Germline assignment: CDR1 MNHEY and CDR2 SMNVEV (reference sequence). The CDR3 runs to 15 residues. From the reads, TCRdb called clonotypes with MiXCR, one entry per CDR3 protein. The top ten hold about 14% of the sample, which has approximately 1,000,000 distinct CDR3 sequences, 30% to 40% seen once. The gene calls are TRBV27 and TRBJ2-1; 9 nucleotides align to TRBD1. The sequence derives from a human donor in good health (CMV status not recorded). Some clones in this sample may be carry-over from other donors' samples. The starting material was cultured CD8+ T cells from PBMCs, obtained from culture after CMV antigen stimulation. CDR3 loop: CASSFSRTGAEVSFF. The CDR3 coding sequence is TGTGCCAGCAGTTTTTCTAGGACAGGGGCTGAGGTCTCGTTCTTC.